The source of this T cell receptor beta chain is a study of T cells in Graves' hyperthyroidism and ophthalmopathy. Whole-study findings and limits: In the analysis, a 13 V-J model separated ophthalmopathy from stable hyperthyroidism. Most thyroid clonotypes with frequency above 0.001 were detected in blood.

As to this clonotype: Its antigen is currently unknown.

The ends were cut back, 5 bases at V and 0 bases at J, with 12 bases in the middle. CDR1 and CDR2 from the germline V gene are SGHRS and YFSETQ. The CDR3 runs to 15 residues. Stable disease denoted Graves' hyperthyroidism without ophthalmopathy progression within 18 months. For the diagnoses, clinical symptoms, serum thyroxine and TRAb, thyroid ultrasound and orbital computed tomography were used. Researchers took RNA transcripts and amplified the TCR beta CDR3 regions from them. With the HTBI primer set, the TCR CDR3 went through a first round of RT-PCR. TCRdb called the multiplex PCR reads again in MiXCR, with one record for every CDR3 protein. The sample contains hundreds of thousands of distinct CDR3 sequences, over 11% of which appear only once.

This TCR was recovered from a woman in her thirties with Graves' hyperthyroidism. V gene TRBV5-1 combines with J gene TRBJ1-5; D may be TRBD1 (5 bases). Source material: blood. DNA of the CDR3: TGCGCCAGCAGTCCAGGGTTGCGTAGCAATCAGCCCCAGCATTTT. Protein: CASSPGLRSNQPQHF. Together with reference TRBV5-1 and TRBJ1-5, the CDR3 gives the full variable domain: KAGVTQTPRYLIKTRGQQVTLSCSPISGHRSVSWYQQTPGQGLQFLFEYFSETQRNKGNFPGRFSGRQFSNSRSEMNVSTLELGDSALYLCASSPGLRSNQPQHFGDGTRLSIL.